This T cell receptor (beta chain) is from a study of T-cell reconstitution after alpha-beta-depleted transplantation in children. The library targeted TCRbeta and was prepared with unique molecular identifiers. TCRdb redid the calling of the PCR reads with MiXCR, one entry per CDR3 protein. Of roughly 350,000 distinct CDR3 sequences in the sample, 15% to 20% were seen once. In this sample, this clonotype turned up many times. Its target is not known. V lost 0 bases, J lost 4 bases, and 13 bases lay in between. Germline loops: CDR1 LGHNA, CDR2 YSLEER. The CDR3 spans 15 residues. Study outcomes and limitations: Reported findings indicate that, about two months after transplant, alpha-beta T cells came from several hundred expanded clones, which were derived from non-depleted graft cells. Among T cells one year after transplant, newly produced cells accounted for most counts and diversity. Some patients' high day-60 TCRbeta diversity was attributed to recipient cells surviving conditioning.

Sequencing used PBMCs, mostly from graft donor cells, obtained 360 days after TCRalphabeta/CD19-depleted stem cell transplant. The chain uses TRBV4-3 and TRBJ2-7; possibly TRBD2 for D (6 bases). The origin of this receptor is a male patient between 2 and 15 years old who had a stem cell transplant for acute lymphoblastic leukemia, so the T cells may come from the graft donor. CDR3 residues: CASSQDHPGGYEQYF. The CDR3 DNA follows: TGCGCCAGCAGCCAAGATCATCCCGGGGGATACGAGCAGTACTTC.